This T cell receptor (beta chain) originates from a study of control samples from healthy donors and cancer patients. The repertoire was sequenced with immunoSEQ multiplex PCR; TCRdb's copy has only in-frame clones and lacks some. The sample lists 150,000 to 200,000 clones, 90% occurring once. Trimming cost V 8 bases and J 0 bases; bases outside gene matches: 6. This CDR3 is 13 amino acids long. The germline V gene has CDR1 SQVTM and CDR2 ANQGSEA. This sequence originates from a woman in her 50s in good health. This rearrangement joins TRBV29-1 to TRBJ2-5, with 7 positions matching TRBD1. The material sequenced was blood. Here the CDR3 DNA reads TGCAGCTCATCCAGGGGGTACCAAGAGACCCAGTACTTC. This sequence encodes CSSSRGYQETQYF.